This TCR beta chain was profiled in a study of cytomegalovirus exposure and HLA in healthy donors. This CDR3 is 16 amino acids long. Germline CDR1 reads SGHVS; CDR2 reads FNYEAQ. With 5 bases clipped from V and 7 bases from J, the junction kept 16 bases outside the gene matches. The primer mix had 60 Vbeta and 13 Jbeta primers. Only in-frame clones appear in the TCRdb table, and some are missing; sequencing was by immunoSEQ multiplex PCR. The sample holds roughly 80,000 clones, roughly 79% seen once. V gene TRBV7-6 combines with J gene TRBJ2-5, with 7 bases fitting TRBD2. The sequencing sample was made of PBMCs. The sequence was collected from a woman in her thirties in good health and CMV-seronegative. CDR3 coding DNA: TGTGCCAGCAGCCCGACCGGCGGAGGTGGGGGGGGGACCCAGTACTTC. This gives the protein CASSPTGGGGGGTQYF. Looking up the rest from reference TRBV7-6 and TRBJ2-5 gives the full variable domain: GAGVSQSPRYKVTKRGQDVALRCDPISGHVSLYWYRQALGQGPEFLTYFNYEAQQDKSGLPNDRFSAERPEGSISTLTIQRTEQRDSAMYRCASSPTGGGGGGTQYFGPGTRLLVL.